The clone carrying this T cell receptor (beta chain) showed up just a few times. Its antigen is currently unknown. It was via CD45RO/CCR7/CD25/CD127/CD95/CD27 that CD4+ naive, central memory, regulatory and stem cell-like memory cells were sorted. Expressed TCRB transcripts were sequenced, since all the RNA that had been isolated was reverse transcribed. Libraries were prepared by immunoSEQ multiplex PCR; TCRdb keeps only in-frame clonotypes and omits some of them. The sample holds about 700,000 clones, roughly 13% seen once. The entry originates in a study of beta chain features in type 1 diabetes. Study findings and constraints: Still unanswered here is whether HLA type influences TCRB rearrangement. Type 1 diabetes patients had TCRB CDR3s that were shorter (moderately but significantly so) in all four CD4+ subsets.

Between the trimmed V and J ends, which lost 1 base and 5 bases, there was a span of 14 bases. The CDR3 loop spans 15 amino acids. Per germline, CDR1 SGHDN and CDR2 FVKESK. The specimen was naive CD4+ T cells from blood. The chain uses TRBV14 and TRBJ1-2, with a tentative D call TRBD1 (6 bases). The receptor's source is a man aged 18 to 30 with type 1 diabetes. CDR3 nucleotide sequence: TGTGCCAGCAGCCAAGGTCAATACAGGGTATATGGCTACACCTTC. This translates into CASSQGQYRVYGYTF.